This TCR beta chain was recovered during a study of cytomegalovirus exposure and HLA in healthy donors. Overall study: Both the approximately 120 validation repertoires and the 600 to 700 first-cohort repertoires used the same platform, as reported by a later analysis. Regarding the study as a whole: A later analysis found first-cohort TCR clusters tended to co-occur in the 95 to 150 validation repertoires. Published work reported that the classifier diagnosed cytomegalovirus status with high specificity and sensitivity. The authors listed approximately 150 TCR beta chains as cytomegalovirus-associated.

Germline CDR1 LNHDA, CDR2 SQIVND (reference sequence). The CDR3 consists of 16 residues. The V and J ends lost 2 bases and 5 bases respectively, with 18 bases between them. Generated by immunoSEQ multiplex PCR, the TCRdb table keeps only in-frame clones and is missing some. The sample yields 150,000 to 200,000 clones, roughly 77% seen once. On this clone: No antigen is known for it.

The receptor was derived from a woman in her 30s in good health and CMV-seronegative. Input material: PBMCs. The chain employs TRBV19 and TRBJ1-2; possibly TRBD1 for D (5 bases). Here the CDR3 DNA reads TGTGCCAGTAGTATACTCGGCACGACCCCAGGGTATGGCTACACCTTC. Translation: CASSILGTTPGYGYTF.